What follows are 32 T cell receptor beta chains derived from one specimen sequenced in a study of beta chain features in type 1 diabetes. Overall study results and limits: All four CD4+ subsets from Type 1 diabetes patients carried moderately but significantly shorter TCRB CDR3s.

Their antigens remain unidentified. The sequenced template was cDNA made from the entire isolated RNA. Libraries were prepared by immunoSEQ multiplex PCR; TCRdb keeps only in-frame clonotypes and omits some of them. The repertoire holds around 100,000 clones, with around 30% as singletons. The sequenced sample was central memory CD4+ T cells from blood. These TCRs come from a young woman with type 1 diabetes.

The chain links TRBV5-4 to TRBJ2-5; weak D call: TRBD2 (7 bases). Trimming removed 4 bases from V and 6 bases from J, with 19 bases in between. CDR3 length equals 15 residues. Germline loops: CDR1 SGHNT, CDR2 YYREEE (reference sequence). In DNA form, the CDR3 reads TGTGCCAGCAGCCAAGGGGGGGGAGACACGCAGACCCAGTACTTC. Its translation: CASSQGGGDTQTQYF.

The sample holds a few counts of this clone. This sequence joins TRBV18 and TRBJ2-7; 8 bases align to TRBD1. With V trimmed by 3 bases and J by 3 bases, 7 bases remained unmatched. Germline V gene sequence: CDR1 KGHSH, CDR2 LQKENI. The CDR3 has 15 residues. CDR3 protein: CASSPKAGQGYEQYF. The CDR3 coding sequence is TGTGCCAGCTCACCGAAGGCAGGACAGGGCTACGAGCAGTACTTC.

The CDR3, as DNA: TGTGCCAGCAGGCGGCTGCTGAGCTCCTACAATGAGCAGTTCTTC. Its protein is CASRRLLSSYNEQFF. This chain links TRBV28 with TRBJ2-1; D is uncertain. Germline V gives CDR1 MDHEN, CDR2 SYDVKM. V was shortened by 6 bases and J by 0 bases, with 12 bases between the two germline ends. The CDR3 covers 15 residues.

The gene calls are TRBV29-1 and TRBJ1-2; 7 bases map to TRBD1. The germline CDR1 and CDR2 sequences are SQVTM and ANQGSEA. J gave up 0 bases and V 8 bases, and 6 bases lay outside the gene matches. This CDR3 has 13 residues. CDR3 nucleotide sequence: TGCAGCACCCGGACAGGATCTAACTATGGCTACACCTTC. Its translation is CSTRTGSNYGYTF.

V and J are TRBV18 and TRBJ2-7; 10 nucleotides match TRBD1. The CDR3 has 13 residues. The junction had 3 bases not matched to a gene; V was cut back by 4 bases and J by 6 bases. Looked up from germline, CDR1 is KGHSH and CDR2 is LQKENI. The CDR3 nucleotides are TGTGCCAGCTCACGGGACAGGGGAAGCGAGCAGTACGTC. Translation gives CASSRDRGSEQYV.

This clone was recorded a few times. This sample includes further DNA sequences coding for the same CDR3. J is TRBJ2-1 and V is TRBV27; D is unclear. Germline CDR1 and CDR2: MNHEY and SMNVEV (reference sequence). The ends were cut back, 3 bases at V and 0 bases at J, with 12 bases in the middle. There are 16 residues in the CDR3. CDR3 protein: CASSLIASSSYNEQFF. In DNA form, the CDR3 reads TGTGCCAGCAGTTTGATCGCGTCGAGCTCCTACAATGAGCAGTTCTTC.

This clone was seen more than once but under ten times. This chain connects TRBV19 to TRBJ1-2; D gene uncertain. The CDR3 consists of 13 residues. Germline V gene lookup returns CDR1 LNHDA and CDR2 SQIVND (reference sequence). Trimming removed 7 bases at V and 4 bases at J, with 13 bases between. CDR3 region: CASIGRTLYGYTF. The CDR3 coding sequence is TGTGCCAGTATCGGGAGGACCCTCTATGGCTACACCTTC.

V usage is TRBV25-1 and J usage is TRBJ2-5, with D perhaps TRBD1 (5 bases). V was shortened by 3 bases and J by 1 base, with 12 bases between the two germline ends. The CDR3 runs to 15 residues. Per the germline V gene, CDR1 is MGHDK and CDR2 is SYGVNS. In DNA, the CDR3 is TGTGCCAGCAGTGACCCCCGACAGAGCCAAGAGACCCAGTACTTC. Amino acids: CASSDPRQSQETQYF.

This clone was detected a few times. The V call is TRBV7-9, the J call TRBJ1-2; 9 positions match TRBD1. CDR1 and CDR2 (germline): SEHNR, FQNEAQ (reference sequence). V lost 5 bases to trimming and J lost 5 bases; unmatched junction nucleotides: 6. This CDR3 has 14 residues. CDR3 nucleotides: TGTGCCAGCAGCACCACAGGGGGCGTTTATGGCTACACCTTC. Translation: CASSTTGGVYGYTF.

This sequence joins TRBV10-3 and TRBJ2-5; TRBD2 agrees at 9 bases. The length of the CDR3 is 17 residues. Germline trimming cut 2 bases from V and 1 base from J; bases unmatched to any gene: 8. Germline-derived CDR1 and CDR2 are ENHRY and SYGVKD. The CDR3 reads CAISERLAGTSQETQYF. Here the CDR3 DNA reads TGTGCCATCAGTGAGCGGCTAGCGGGGACTTCCCAAGAGACCCAGTACTTC.

The V gene is TRBV11-2, the J gene TRBJ1-1; D unresolved. Germline V gives CDR1 SGHAT, CDR2 FQNNGV. V gave up 1 base and J gave up 1 base, with 7 bases separating them. The CDR3 loop spans 14 amino acids. Written as DNA, the CDR3 is TGTGCCAGCAGCTTAGGATTAGAGAACACTGAAGCTTTCTTT. Translated, it gives CASSLGLENTEAFF.

The chain recombines TRBV25-1 with TRBJ1-1; D may be TRBD1 (5 bases). In germline, CDR1 is MGHDK, CDR2 SYGVNS. V gave up 4 bases and J gave up 5 bases, with 17 bases separating them. This CDR3 has 15 residues. CDR3 protein: CASSASTGGGTEAFF. The CDR3 nucleotides are TGTGCCAGCAGTGCGTCAACAGGTGGTGGTACTGAAGCTTTCTTT.

This clone was seen more than once but under ten times. The J gene is TRBJ1-2, the V gene TRBV19; D remains unclear. Germline V gene data show CDR1 as LNHDA and CDR2 as SQIVND (reference sequence). The CDR3 consists of 12 residues. V was clipped by 5 bases and J by 3 bases, with 7 bases between them. CDR3 in amino acids: CASSVGYYGYTF. In DNA, the CDR3 is TGTGCCAGTAGTGTCGGGTACTATGGCTACACCTTC.

V is TRBV6-1 and J is TRBJ2-7, with 7 bases identical to TRBD2. After removal of 7 bases from V and 7 bases from J, the junction contained 10 bases not matched to a gene. Germline assignment: CDR1 MNHNS and CDR2 SASEGT. The CDR3 extends over 13 amino acids. CDR3 loop: CASNPGGSWEQYF. DNA for the CDR3: TGTGCCAGCAACCCGGGGGGTTCGTGGGAGCAGTACTTC.

J is TRBJ1-3 and V is TRBV6-5, with D hard to call. This CDR3 spans 12 amino acids. V lost 5 bases and J lost 7, with 9 bases in between. Germline CDR1 MNHEY, CDR2 SVGAGI. CDR3 amino acids: CASSDIGNTIYF. The CDR3 DNA is TGTGCCAGCAGTGATATCGGGAACACCATATATTTT.

This clone turned up a few times. Within the sample, other DNA sequences also encode this same CDR3. The chain combines TRBV29-1 with TRBJ1-2, with unresolved D. V lost 1 base and J lost 6, with 9 bases in between. The CDR3 runs 12 residues. In germline, CDR1 is SQVTM, CDR2 ANQGSEA. This chain's CDR3 is CSVEVGGDGYTF. Written as DNA, the CDR3 is TGCAGCGTTGAAGTAGGCGGTGATGGCTACACCTTC.

As concerns this clone: Other DNA sequences in this specimen translate into the identical CDR3. This sequence joins TRBV9 and TRBJ1-3; D uncertain. Germline V gene data show CDR1 as SGDLS and CDR2 as YYNGEE. The CDR3 sequence is 13 residues long. V lost 7 bases, J lost 0 bases, and 8 bases lay in between. The CDR3 spells CASSGSSGNTIYF. CDR3 coding DNA: TGTGCCAGCTCAGGAAGCTCTGGAAACACCATATATTTT.

This sequence joins TRBV11-3 and TRBJ2-2, with 15 bases identical to TRBD2. The CDR3 loop spans 16 amino acids. Germline-derived CDR1 and CDR2 are SGHNT and YENEEA. V trimming: 6 bases; J trimming: 5 bases; junction bases outside the gene matches: 4. CDR3: CASSRGLAGGTGELFF. In nucleotides, the CDR3 is TGTGCCAGCAGTCGGGGACTAGCGGGAGGTACCGGGGAGCTGTTTTTT.

This clone was seen a few times. DNA of the CDR3: TGCGCCAGCAGCCCAGGACAGATGGGCACTGAAGCTTTCTTT. Translated, it gives CASSPGQMGTEAFF. This chain joins TRBV4-1 and TRBJ1-1; maybe TRBD1 (6 bases). CDR1 and CDR2 from the germline V gene are MGHRA and YSYEKL. CDR3 length: 14 amino acids. V gave up 4 bases and J gave up 4 bases, with 13 bases separating them.

The chain combines TRBV10-3 with TRBJ2-7, with D maybe TRBD2 (6 bases). V lost 6 bases to trimming and J lost 0 bases, with 12 bases between them. This CDR3 has 14 residues. Germline assignment: CDR1 ENHRY and CDR2 SYGVKD. In DNA form, the CDR3 reads TGTGCCATCAGGGCTAGCGCTAGCTCCTACGAGCAGTACGTC. Its translation is CAIRASASSYEQYV.

This clone came up a few times. This rearrangement joins TRBV9 to TRBJ2-1, with TRBD2 identical over 7 bases. Germline loops: CDR1 SGDLS, CDR2 YYNGEE. The CDR3 is 17 amino acids. The V gene end was trimmed by 0 bases and the J gene end by 3 bases; junction bases not matched to a gene: 9. CDR3 amino acids: CASSVATGLAVYNEQFF. CDR3 in DNA: TGTGCCAGCAGCGTAGCTACGGGGCTAGCGGTCTACAATGAGCAGTTCTTC.

This clone was observed a few times. This chain links TRBV5-1 with TRBJ1-1; weak D call: TRBD1 (6 bases). The CDR3 has 14 residues. Germline loops: CDR1 SGHRS, CDR2 YFSETQ. Trimming shortened V by 4 bases and J by 3 bases, and 13 bases separated the two germline ends. For the CDR3, the DNA is TGCGCCAGCAGCATACAGGGTCGGGACACTGAAGCTTTCTTT. This translates into CASSIQGRDTEAFF.

The sample holds a few counts of this clone. The V gene is TRBV7-9, the J gene TRBJ2-5; 8 bases match TRBD1. Unmatched junction bases numbered 2, after V lost 0 bases and J lost 2 bases. The germline gives CDR1 SEHNR, CDR2 FQNEAQ (reference sequence). The CDR3 contains 15 residues. This chain's CDR3 is CASSLAGTGQETQYF. In nucleotides, the CDR3 is TGTGCCAGCAGCTTAGCGGGGACAGGTCAAGAGACCCAGTACTTC.

This clone was seen a handful of times. The CDR3 here is CAWSVRGDTEAFF. In DNA form, the CDR3 reads TGTGCCTGGAGTGTACGCGGGGACACTGAAGCTTTCTTT. The chain combines TRBV30 with TRBJ1-1, with D hard to call. The germline gives CDR1 GTSNPN, CDR2 SVGIG (reference sequence). Trimming pared 0 bases from V and 3 bases from J, leaving 8 bases between. The CDR3 length is 13 residues.

The J gene is TRBJ2-1, the V gene TRBV19, with D possibly TRBD2 on 6 matching bases. Deletions cut 6 bases from V and 4 bases from J, with 19 bases between. The CDR3 is 16 amino acids. The germline V gene has CDR1 LNHDA and CDR2 SQIVND (reference sequence). CDR3 bases: TGTGCCAGTAGCCGCCGAGCGGGCCCAGAATACAATGAGCAGTTCTTC. As protein: CASSRRAGPEYNEQFF.

J is TRBJ2-2 and V is TRBV7-3; D may be TRBD2 (6 bases). V was shortened by 4 bases and J by 7 bases, with 10 bases between the two germline ends. The CDR3 has 13 amino acids. Germline values: CDR1 SGHTA, CDR2 FQGTGA. DNA of the CDR3: TGTGCCAGCAGCTGGAGGGCGGGCGGGGAGCTGTTTTTT. This sequence encodes CASSWRAGGELFF. Drawing the rest from reference TRBV7-3 and TRBJ2-2, the complete variable domain is GAGVSQTPSNKVTEKGKYVELRCDPISGHTALYWYRQSLGQGPEFLIYFQGTGAADDSGLPNDRFFAVRPEGSVSTLKIQRTERGDSAVYLCASSWRAGGELFFGEGSRLTVL.

V gene TRBV11-3 combines with J gene TRBJ2-4; no reliable D call. The CDR3 sequence is 16 residues long. V was clipped by 3 bases and J by 0 bases, with 12 bases between them. Germline values: CDR1 SGHNT, CDR2 YENEEA. The CDR3 DNA reads TGTGCCAGCAGCTTTGTCAGCGAACTAGCCAAAAACATTCAGTACTTC. Protein sequence: CASSFVSELAKNIQYF.

The J gene is TRBJ1-2, the V gene TRBV7-9, with 11 bases fitting TRBD1. V shed 1 base and J 7 bases; nucleotides not matched to a gene: 11. This CDR3 has 17 residues. CDR1 is SEHNR, CDR2 FQNEAQ, per germline (reference sequence). CDR3 bases: TGTGCCAGCAGCTTAGGAACTAGGACAGGGGGCTTGAGTGGCTACACCTTC. This gives the protein CASSLGTRTGGLSGYTF. Based on the CDR3 plus reference TRBV7-9 and TRBJ1-2, the full variable domain is DTGVSQNPRHKITKRGQNVTFRCDPISEHNRLYWYRQTLGQGPEFLTYFQNEAQLEKSRLLSDRFSAERPKGSFSTLEIQRTEQGDSAMYLCASSLGTRTGGLSGYTFGSGTRLTVV.

There are a few counts of this clone. The V gene is TRBV29-1, the J gene TRBJ2-5, with TRBD1 as a possible D gene (5 bases). V lost 5 bases and J 1 base, leaving 14 bases between the germline ends. The CDR3 extends over 14 amino acids. The germline V gene has CDR1 SQVTM and CDR2 ANQGSEA. CDR3 DNA sequence: TGCAGCGTTCTGTGGGGCGGTTCCCAAGAGACCCAGTACTTC. Its translation: CSVLWGGSQETQYF. The variable domain in full, completed from reference TRBV29-1 and TRBJ2-5, reads SAVISQKPSRDICQRGTSLTIQCQVDSQVTMMFWYRQQPGQSLTLIATANQGSEATYESGFVIDKFPISRPNLTFSTLTVSNMSPEDSSIYLCSVLWGGSQETQYFGPGTRLLVL.

This clone was seen a handful of times. The rearrangement uses TRBV12-5 and TRBJ2-1; D is possibly TRBD2 (6 bases). The CDR3 has 16 amino acids. V was clipped by 2 bases and J by 4 bases, with 15 bases between them. In germline, CDR1 is LGHNT, CDR2 FRNRAP. The CDR3 protein is CASGLWVGGGYNEQFF. The CDR3 DNA reads as TGTGCTAGTGGTTTGTGGGTGGGAGGCGGTTACAATGAGCAGTTCTTC.

This clone has a handful of counts. The chain recombines TRBV6-1 with TRBJ2-5, with D tentatively TRBD1 (6 bases). Trimming took 8 bases from V and 3 from J, leaving 7 bases between them. This CDR3 spans 11 amino acids. Germline lookup yields CDR1 MNHNS and CDR2 SASEGT. The CDR3 DNA reads as TGTGCCAGCCGGGACAAAGAGACCCAGTACTTC. Residues: CASRDKETQYF.

V is TRBV4-3 and J is TRBJ2-1, with TRBD2 matching over 10 bases. Germline assignment: CDR1 LGHNA and CDR2 YSLEER. The junction had 5 bases not matched to a gene; V was cut back by 0 bases and J by 9 bases. The CDR3 has 15 residues. CDR3 nucleotides: TGCGCCAGCAGCCAAGAGCCTAGCGGGAGAGGTGAGCAGTTCTTC. Its translation: CASSQEPSGRGEQFF.